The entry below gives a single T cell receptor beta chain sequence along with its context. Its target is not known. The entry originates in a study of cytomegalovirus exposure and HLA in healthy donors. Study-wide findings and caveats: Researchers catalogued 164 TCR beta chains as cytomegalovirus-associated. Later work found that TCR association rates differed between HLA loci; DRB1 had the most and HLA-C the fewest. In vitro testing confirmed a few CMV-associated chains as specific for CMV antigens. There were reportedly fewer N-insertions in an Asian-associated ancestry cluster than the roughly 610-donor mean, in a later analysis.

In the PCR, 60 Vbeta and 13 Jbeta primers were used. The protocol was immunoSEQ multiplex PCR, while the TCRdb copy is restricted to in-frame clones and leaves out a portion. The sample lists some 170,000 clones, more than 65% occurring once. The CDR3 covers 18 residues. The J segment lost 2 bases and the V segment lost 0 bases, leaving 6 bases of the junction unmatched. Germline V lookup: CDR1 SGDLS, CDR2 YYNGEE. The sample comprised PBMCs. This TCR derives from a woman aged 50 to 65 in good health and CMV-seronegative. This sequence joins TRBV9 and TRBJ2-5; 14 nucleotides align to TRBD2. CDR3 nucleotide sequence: TGTGCCAGCAGCGTAGATCCGGGACTAGCGGGGGAGCAAGAGACCCAGTACTTC. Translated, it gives CASSVDPGLAGEQETQYF.